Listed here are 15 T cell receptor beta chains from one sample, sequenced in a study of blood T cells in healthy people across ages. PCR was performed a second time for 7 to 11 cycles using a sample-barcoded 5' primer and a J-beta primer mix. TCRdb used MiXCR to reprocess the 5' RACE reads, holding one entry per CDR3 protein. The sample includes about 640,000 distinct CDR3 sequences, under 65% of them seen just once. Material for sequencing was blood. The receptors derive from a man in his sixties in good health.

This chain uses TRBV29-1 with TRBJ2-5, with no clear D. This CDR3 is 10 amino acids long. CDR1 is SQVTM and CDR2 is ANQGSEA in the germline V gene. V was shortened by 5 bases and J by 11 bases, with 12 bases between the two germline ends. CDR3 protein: CSVRYNEQYF. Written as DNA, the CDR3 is TGCAGCGTTAGATACAATGAGCAGTACTTC.

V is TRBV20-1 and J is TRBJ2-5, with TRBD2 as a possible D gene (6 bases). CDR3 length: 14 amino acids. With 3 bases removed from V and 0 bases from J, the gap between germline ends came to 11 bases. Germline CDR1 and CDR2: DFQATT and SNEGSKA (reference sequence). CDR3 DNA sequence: TGCAGTGCTAGCACTAGCCCGTACCAAGAGACCCAGTACTTC. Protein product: CSASTSPYQETQYF.

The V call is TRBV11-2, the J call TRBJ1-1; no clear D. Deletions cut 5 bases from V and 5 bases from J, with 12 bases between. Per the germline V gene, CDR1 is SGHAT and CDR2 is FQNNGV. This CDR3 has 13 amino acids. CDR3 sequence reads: CASSPGERTEAFF. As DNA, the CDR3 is TGTGCCAGCAGCCCCGGGGAGAGGACTGAAGCTTTCTTT.

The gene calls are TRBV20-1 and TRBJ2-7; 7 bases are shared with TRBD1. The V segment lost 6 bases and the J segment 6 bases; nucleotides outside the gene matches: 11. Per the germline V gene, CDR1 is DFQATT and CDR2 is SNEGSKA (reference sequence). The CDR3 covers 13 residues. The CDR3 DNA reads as TGCAGTGCCAGTCCCCCCACAGGGGCCGAGCAGTACTTC. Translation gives CSASPPTGAEQYF.

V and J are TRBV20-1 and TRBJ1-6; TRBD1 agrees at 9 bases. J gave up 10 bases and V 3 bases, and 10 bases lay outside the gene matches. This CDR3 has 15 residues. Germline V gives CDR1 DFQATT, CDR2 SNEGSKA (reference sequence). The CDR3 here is CSASATGGMGSPLHF. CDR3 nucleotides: TGCAGTGCTAGCGCTACAGGGGGCATGGGCTCACCCCTCCACTTT.

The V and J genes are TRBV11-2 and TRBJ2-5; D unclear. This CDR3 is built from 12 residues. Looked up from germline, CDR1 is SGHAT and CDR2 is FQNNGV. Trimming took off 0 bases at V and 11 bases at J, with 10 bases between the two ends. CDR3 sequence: CASSLDSAEQYF. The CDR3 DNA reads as TGTGCCAGCAGCTTAGATTCGGCGGAGCAGTACTTC.

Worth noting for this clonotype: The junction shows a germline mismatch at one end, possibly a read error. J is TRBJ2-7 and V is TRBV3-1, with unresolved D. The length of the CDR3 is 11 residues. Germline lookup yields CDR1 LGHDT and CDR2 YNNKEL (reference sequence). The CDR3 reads CANSQGYEQYF. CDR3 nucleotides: TGTGCCAACAGCCAAGGGTATGAGCAGTACTTC.

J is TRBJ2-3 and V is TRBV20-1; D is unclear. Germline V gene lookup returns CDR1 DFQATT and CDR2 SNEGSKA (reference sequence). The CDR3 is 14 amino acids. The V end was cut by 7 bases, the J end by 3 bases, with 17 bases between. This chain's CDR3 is CSERRFGRTDTQYF. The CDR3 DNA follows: TGCAGTGAGCGCCGGTTTGGTAGGACAGATACGCAGTATTTT.

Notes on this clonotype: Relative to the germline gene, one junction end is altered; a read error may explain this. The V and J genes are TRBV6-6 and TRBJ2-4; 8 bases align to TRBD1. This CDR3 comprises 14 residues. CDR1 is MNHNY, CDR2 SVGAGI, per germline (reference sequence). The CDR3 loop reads CAGRRQGTKNIQYF. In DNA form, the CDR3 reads TGTGCCGGCAGAAGACAGGGGACCAAAAACATTCAGTACTTC.

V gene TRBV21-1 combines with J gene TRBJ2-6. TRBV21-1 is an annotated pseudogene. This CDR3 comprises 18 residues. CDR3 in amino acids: CASSKALFGGSGANVLTF. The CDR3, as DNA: TGTGCCAGCAGCAAAGCGCTTTTTGGGGGCTCTGGGGCCAACGTCCTGACTTTC.

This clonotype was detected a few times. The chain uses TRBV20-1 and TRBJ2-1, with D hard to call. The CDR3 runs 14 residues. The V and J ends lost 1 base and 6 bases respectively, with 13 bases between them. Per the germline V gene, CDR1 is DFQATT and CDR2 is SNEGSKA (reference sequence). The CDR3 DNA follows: TGCAGTGCTAGAGGTCTTACCGTCCCCAATGAGCAGTTCTTC. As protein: CSARGLTVPNEQFF.

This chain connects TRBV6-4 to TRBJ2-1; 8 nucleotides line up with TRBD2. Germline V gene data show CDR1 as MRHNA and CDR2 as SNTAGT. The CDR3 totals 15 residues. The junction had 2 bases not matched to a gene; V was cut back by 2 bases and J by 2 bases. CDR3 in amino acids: CASSDRGGTYNEQFF. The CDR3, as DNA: TGTGCCAGCAGTGACCGGGGGGGAACCTACAATGAGCAGTTCTTC.

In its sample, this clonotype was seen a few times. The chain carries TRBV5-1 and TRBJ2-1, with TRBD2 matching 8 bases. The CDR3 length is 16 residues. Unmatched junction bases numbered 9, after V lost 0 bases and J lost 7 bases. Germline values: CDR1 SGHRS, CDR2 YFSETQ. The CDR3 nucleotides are TGCGCCAGCAGCTTGGATGGGGCGGGGGGCTCTAATGAGCAGTTCTTC. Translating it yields CASSLDGAGGSNEQFF.

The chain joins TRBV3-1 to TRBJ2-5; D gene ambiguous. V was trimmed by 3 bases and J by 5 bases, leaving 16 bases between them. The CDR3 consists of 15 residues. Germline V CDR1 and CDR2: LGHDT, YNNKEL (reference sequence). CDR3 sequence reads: CASSQPEGFTETQYF. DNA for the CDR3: TGTGCCAGCAGCCAGCCGGAAGGGTTCACGGAGACCCAGTACTTC.

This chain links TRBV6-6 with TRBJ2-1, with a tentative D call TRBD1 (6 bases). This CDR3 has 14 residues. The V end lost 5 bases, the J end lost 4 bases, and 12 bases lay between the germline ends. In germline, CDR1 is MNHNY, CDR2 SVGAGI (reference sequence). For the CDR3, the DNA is TGTGCCAGCAGTGCCCAAGGGGGTTACAATGAGCAGTTCTTC. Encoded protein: CASSAQGGYNEQFF.